This T cell receptor beta chain comes out of a study of beta chain features in type 1 diabetes. Broader study findings: The naive, central memory and Treg TCRB repertoires showed an apparent similarity that was greater among patients than among healthy donors. Moderate yet significant TCRB CDR3 shortening was seen in Type 1 diabetes patients in all four CD4+ subsets.

The CDR3 totals 15 residues. The ends lost 5 bases at V and 6 bases at J; junction bases unmatched: 6. CDR1 is KGHSH, CDR2 LQKENI, per germline. This clone was counted between two and nine times. Its antigen is not identified. The whole isolated RNA underwent reverse transcription, so sequencing captured expressed TCRB transcripts. The table came from immunoSEQ multiplex PCR; TCRdb's copy has only in-frame clones and leaves some out. The sample consists of some 660,000 clones, around an eighth of them appearing once. V usage is TRBV18 and J usage is TRBJ2-2; 10 nucleotides agree with TRBD1. The TCR sequence derives from a man younger than 35 with type 1 diabetes. The material sequenced was naive CD4+ T cells from blood. The CDR3: CASSSRDRGAGELFF. The CDR3 bases are TGTGCCAGCTCATCCAGGGACAGGGGCGCCGGGGAGCTGTTTTTT.